A selection of T cell receptor beta chains follows, all from one sample in a study of cytomegalovirus exposure and HLA in healthy donors. Method: immunoSEQ multiplex PCR; TCRdb's copy keeps in-frame clones and lacks some. The sample consists of 68,000 or so clones, 80% of them appearing once. The material sequenced was PBMCs. All receptors derive from a woman aged 30 to 39 in good health and CMV-seronegative. Both conserved end residues are part of each CDR3. The D gene is left open where the match is weak. Expanded clones get a size class; other rows say once, few or many, or leave the size out.

cdr3_aa cdr3_nt d_call j_call clone_size v_call
CAWSAGLAGYEQFF TGTGCCTGGAGTGCCGGACTAGCGGGATATGAGCAGTTCTTC TRBD2 TRBJ2-1 NA TRBV30
CASSMTGGLYEQYF TGTGCCAGTAGTATGACAGGGGGCCTTTACGAGCAGTACTTC TRBD1 TRBJ2-7 NA TRBV19
CASSPVNRLYEQYF TGTGCCAGCAGCCCGGTCAACCGTTTATACGAGCAGTACTTC NA TRBJ2-7 NA TRBV11-2
CASSYWGPTGAVEQYF TGTGCCAGCAGTTACTGGGGACCGACAGGGGCTGTCGAGCAGTACTTC TRBD1 TRBJ2-7 few TRBV6-5
CASIYYRDPGELFF TGTGCCAGCATATACTACAGGGATCCCGGGGAGCTGTTTTTT NA TRBJ2-2 NA TRBV6-1
CASSLIQGWAGYTF TGTGCCAGCAGTTTAATCCAGGGGTGGGCTGGCTACACCTTC NA TRBJ1-2 NA TRBV27
CASSTPELRGGYTF TGTGCCAGCAGTACCCCCGAGCTTCGGGGTGGCTACACCTTC NA TRBJ1-2 NA TRBV25-1
CASSPALGDSPLHF TGTGCCAGCAGCCCGGCTCTGGGCGATTCACCCCTCCACTTT NA TRBJ1-6 NA TRBV28
CSVADYYEQYF TGCAGCGTTGCAGACTACTACGAGCAGTACTTC NA TRBJ2-7 once TRBV29-1
CSVSDFYNEQFF TGCAGCGTATCGGACTTCTACAATGAGCAGTTCTTC NA TRBJ2-1 NA TRBV29-1